One sample yielded the 22 T cell receptor beta chains listed below, sequenced in a study of blood T cell repertoires in COVID-19. Generated by immunoSEQ multiplex PCR, the TCRdb table keeps only in-frame clones and is missing some. This sample carries some 200,000 clones, around nine tenths of them seen once, and the ten largest clones take about 5%. Sequencing was done on a sample of peripheral blood. The origin of the receptors is a woman aged 40-49 years with acute or convalescent COVID-19.

CDR3 sequence: CASSQDLAGVLRKQYEAFF. The CDR3 coding sequence is TGTGCCAGCAGCCAAGATCTTGCAGGGGTGTTGAGAAAACAATATGAAGCTTTCTTT. The chain joins TRBV14 to TRBJ1-1; tentatively, D is TRBD1 (6 bases). Germline V gene data show CDR1 as SGHDN and CDR2 as FVKESK. Trimming stripped 0 bases from V and 7 bases from J, with 27 bases between. The CDR3 spans 19 residues.

The CDR3 spells CASSSTRQGAGNTIYF. The CDR3 DNA is TGTGCCAGCAGCTCCACGAGACAGGGCGCTGGAAACACCATATATTTT. V and J are TRBV11-2 and TRBJ1-3, with 7 positions matching TRBD1. V trimming: 4 bases; J trimming: 2 bases; junction bases outside the gene matches: 8. This CDR3 is built from 16 residues. CDR1 is SGHAT and CDR2 is FQNNGV in the germline V gene.

The chain employs TRBV18 and TRBJ2-7, with TRBD2 matching over 12 bases. The germline V gene has CDR1 KGHSH and CDR2 LQKENI. V dropped 2 bases and J dropped 0; count of bases not matched to a gene: 11. The CDR3 loop spans 19 amino acids. CDR3 nucleotide sequence: TGTGCCAGCTCACCATCCGCCCTCGGACTAGCGGGGAGCTCCTACGAGCAGTACGTC. This encodes CASSPSALGLAGSSYEQYV.

The chain carries TRBV2 and TRBJ1-5; TRBD1 might be the D (6 bases). Between the trimmed V and J ends, which lost 4 bases and 2 bases, there was a span of 9 bases. The germline V gene encodes CDR1 SNHLY and CDR2 FYNNEI. The CDR3 has 14 residues. The CDR3 loop reads CASSVSGGNQPQHF. The CDR3 bases are TGTGCCAGCAGTGTGTCAGGGGGCAATCAGCCCCAGCATTTT. Full variable domain (rest looked up from reference TRBV2 and TRBJ1-5): EPEVTQTPSHQVTQMGQEVILRCVPISNHLYFYWYRQILGQKVEFLVSFYNNEISEKSEIFDDQFSVERPDGSNFTLKIRSTKLEDSAMYFCASSVSGGNQPQHFGDGTRLSIL.

V is TRBV19 and J is TRBJ1-1; 8 bases fit TRBD1. The CDR3 is 15 amino acids. Germline V lookup: CDR1 LNHDA, CDR2 SQIVND (reference sequence). With 5 bases clipped from V and 1 base from J, the junction kept 6 bases outside the gene matches. CDR3 sequence: CASSLRQGRNTEAFF. The CDR3 bases are TGTGCCAGTAGTCTCAGACAGGGGAGGAACACTGAAGCTTTCTTT.

The rearrangement joins TRBV3-1 (or the pseudogene TRBV3-2) to TRBJ2-3; no clear D. The CDR3 has 17 amino acids. Germline V lookup: CDR1 LGHDT, CDR2 YNNKEL (reference sequence). V was trimmed by 0 bases and J by 0 bases, leaving 13 bases between them. For the CDR3, the DNA is TGTGCCAGCAGCCAAGATAGTCACGCTTATAGCACAGATACGCAGTATTTT. Residues: CASSQDSHAYSTDTQYF.

The chain uses TRBV5-1 and TRBJ1-5; TRBD1 matches 7 bases. The CDR3 spans 15 residues. Germline CDR1 is SGHRS and CDR2 is YFSETQ. Trimming removed 0 bases from V and 5 bases from J; junction bases left unmatched: 5. The CDR3 loop is CASSLGQGDYQPQHF. The CDR3 DNA follows: TGCGCCAGCAGCTTGGGACAGGGAGATTATCAGCCCCAGCATTTT.

Concerning this clone itself: Within the sample, other DNA sequences also encode this same CDR3. Here the CDR3 DNA reads TGTGCCAGTACCCGCGACAGGTATAGCAATCAGCCCCAGCATTTT. This codes for CASTRDRYSNQPQHF. V and J are TRBV19 and TRBJ1-5; possible D gene TRBD1, 6 bases. V was cut by 7 bases and J by 0 bases, with 13 bases left in between. The CDR3 spans 15 residues. The germline V gene encodes CDR1 LNHDA and CDR2 SQIVND (reference sequence).

The V gene is TRBV11-2, the J gene TRBJ1-3; TRBD1 is a possible D gene (5 bases). CDR3 length equals 15 residues. Germline V gene lookup returns CDR1 SGHAT and CDR2 FQNNGV. Trimming left V 5 bases short and J 2 bases short, with 13 bases between. The CDR3 is CASSAGLLTGNTIYF. In DNA, the CDR3 is TGTGCCAGCAGCGCGGGACTCCTCACTGGAAACACCATATATTTT.

The gene calls are TRBV15 and TRBJ2-2; D unclear. The CDR3 sequence is 15 residues long. Trimming stripped 3 bases from V and 7 bases from J, with 15 bases between. The germline V gene encodes CDR1 LNHNV and CDR2 YYDKDF (reference sequence). The CDR3 region is CATSSSPQVGGELFF. CDR3 nucleotides: TGTGCCACCAGCAGCTCCCCCCAGGTTGGCGGGGAGCTGTTTTTT.

CDR3 in amino acids: CATSRDRGGEAFF. The CDR3 coding sequence is TGTGCCACCAGCAGAGATCGGGGGGGAGAAGCTTTCTTT. This chain uses TRBV15 with TRBJ1-1; a weak D match, TRBD1 (5 bases). CDR1 is LNHNV and CDR2 is YYDKDF in the germline V gene (reference sequence). Trimming shortened V by 0 bases and J by 8 bases, and 10 bases separated the two germline ends. The CDR3 spans 13 residues.

This chain uses TRBV5-6 with TRBJ2-7; 7 nucleotides line up with TRBD1. The CDR3 totals 15 residues. CDR1 is SGHDT, CDR2 YYEEEE, per germline. V was clipped by 2 bases and J by 7 bases; unmatched bases: 12. In DNA form, the CDR3 reads TGTGCCAGCAGCTTCCCCCTGACAGGGCCGAAGGAGCAGTACGTC. Amino acid sequence: CASSFPLTGPKEQYV.

The chain links TRBV14 to TRBJ2-3; possible D gene TRBD2, 5 bases. Trimming cost V 0 bases and J 0 bases, with 10 bases left between them. Germline loops: CDR1 SGHDN, CDR2 FVKESK. The CDR3 length is 16 residues. Here the CDR3 reads CASSQEVGVSTDTQYF. DNA for the CDR3: TGTGCCAGCAGCCAAGAGGTCGGGGTTAGCACAGATACGCAGTATTTT.

The chain combines TRBV29-1 with TRBJ2-1, with 11 bases identical to TRBD2. CDR1 and CDR2 from the germline V gene are SQVTM and ANQGSEA. After removal of 7 bases from V and 7 bases from J, the junction contained 6 bases not matched to a gene. This CDR3 comprises 13 residues. The CDR3 here is CSAQGLAGNEQFF. CDR3 nucleotide sequence: TGCAGCGCTCAAGGACTAGCGGGTAATGAGCAGTTCTTC.

The chain combines TRBV10-1 with TRBJ1-3; 7 bases align to TRBD1. The CDR3 has 13 residues. V gave up 6 bases and J gave up 8 bases; unmatched junction bases: 7. Germline CDR1 WNHNN, CDR2 SYGVQD (reference sequence). CDR3 bases: TGCGCCAGCAGCCCGGGACAGTGGGACACCATATATTTT. Protein product: CASSPGQWDTIYF.

This clone has only one observation. The chain carries TRBV2 and TRBJ2-7, with 9 bases fitting TRBD1. The V gene end was trimmed by 7 bases and the J gene end by 3 bases; junction bases not matched to a gene: 1. Germline CDR1 reads SNHLY; CDR2 reads FYNNEI. This CDR3 is built from 12 residues. CDR3 DNA: TGTGCCAGCAAGGGACAGGGCTACGAGCAGTACGTC. Translated, it gives CASKGQGYEQYV.

This chain links TRBV2 with TRBJ1-2, with D possibly matching TRBD1 (6 bases). V lost 5 bases, J lost 3 bases, and 16 bases lay in between. There are 15 residues in the CDR3. The germline V gene encodes CDR1 SNHLY and CDR2 FYNNEI. CDR3 in DNA: TGTGCCAGCAGTCCTACGTTCACAGGGTACTATGGCTACACCTTC. Protein product: CASSPTFTGYYGYTF.

This rearrangement joins TRBV3-1 (or the pseudogene TRBV3-2) to TRBJ2-1; no reliable D call. V lost 2 bases, J lost 0 bases, and 8 bases lay in between. This CDR3 has 15 amino acids. Germline V lookup: CDR1 LGHDT, CDR2 YNNKEL (reference sequence). This chain's CDR3 is CASSQRLSSYNEQFF. Here the CDR3 DNA reads TGTGCCAGCAGCCAACGCCTTAGCTCCTACAATGAGCAGTTCTTC.

J is TRBJ2-1 and V is TRBV15; 10 bases fit TRBD2. Germline values: CDR1 LNHNV, CDR2 YYDKDF (reference sequence). J lost 3 bases, V lost 0 bases, and 5 bases had no gene match. This CDR3 contains 17 residues. The CDR3 region is CATSRDLERGGYNEQFF. DNA for the CDR3: TGTGCCACCAGCAGAGATCTTGAGCGGGGGGGCTACAATGAGCAGTTCTTC.

As to this clone: A read error may produce the germline difference seen at one junction end. This chain links TRBV18 with TRBJ1-4, with D perhaps matching TRBD1 (6 bases). CDR1 and CDR2 (germline): KGHSH, LQKENI. The CDR3 is made up of 14 amino acids. CDR3 protein: CASSPPGAGEKLFF. The CDR3 coding sequence is TGTGCCAGCTCCCCACCAGGGGCAGGTGAAAAACTGTTTTTT.

This chain links TRBV27 with TRBJ1-1, with 10 bases identical to TRBD1. The CDR3 consists of 17 residues. The germline V gene has CDR1 MNHEY and CDR2 SMNVEV (reference sequence). The trim removed 0 bases at V and 1 base at J, leaving 5 bases unmatched. This CDR3 is CASSLSGTGARNTEAFF. DNA for the CDR3: TGTGCCAGCAGTTTATCGGGGACAGGGGCGCGGAACACTGAAGCTTTCTTT.

The chain has TRBV29-1 and TRBJ2-3, with 12 bases fitting TRBD2. CDR1 and CDR2 from the germline V gene are SQVTM and ANQGSEA. This CDR3 region has 15 residues. The J segment lost 2 bases and the V segment lost 2 bases, leaving 2 bases of the junction unmatched. CDR3 nucleotides: TGCAGCGTTGAACTAGCGGGGGGGCCCACAGATACGCAGTATTTT. Encoded protein: CSVELAGGPTDTQYF.